This T cell receptor (beta chain) was found in a study of cytotoxic CD8 clonotypes in ibrutinib-treated CLL. As for the study in general: IGHV unmutated 17 to 18; relapsed/refractory about a dozen; treatment-naive roughly 14. Across samples, productive templates numbered some 250,000 and productive rearrangements reached approximately 94,000 on average. Study findings and constraints: Progressing patients had sampling times that differed from those of sustained-remission patients.

Trimming cost V 3 bases and J 1 base; bases outside gene matches: 1. The CDR3 loop spans 15 amino acids. The germline gives CDR1 SGHAT, CDR2 FQNNGV. Frozen-stored PBMCs produced approximately 2 micrograms of genomic DNA for TCR beta libraries. Here immunoSEQ multiplex PCR was the method, and the copy in TCRdb shows in-frame clones only, minus some. The repertoire holds around 60,000 clones, less than 60% seen once, with roughly 14% in the top ten. Comment on this clone: Its antigen is undetermined.

This receptor was obtained from a human donor with chronic lymphocytic leukemia. The starting material was PBMCs, obtained after 12 months of ibrutinib treatment. The chain has TRBV11-2 and TRBJ1-1; 11 bases match TRBD1. CDR3 region: CASSLGQGGNTEAFF. In nucleotides, the CDR3 is TGTGCCAGCAGCTTGGGACAGGGGGGGAACACTGAAGCTTTCTTT. Combining the CDR3 with reference TRBV11-2 and TRBJ1-1 gives the whole variable domain EAGVAQSPRYKIIEKRQSVAFWCNPISGHATLYWYQQILGQGPKLLIQFQNNGVVDDSQLPKDRFSAERLKGVDSTLKIQPAKLEDSAVYLCASSLGQGGNTEAFFGQGTRLTVV.